These 9 T cell receptor beta chains were all obtained from the same sample, sequenced in a study of human T cells and chemical hapten exposure. Time point here: pre-sensitization, week 0. Treatment in this sample: therapeutic diphenylcyclopropenone sensitization with weekly scalp DPC. TCRdb passed the RACE reads through MiXCR, listing each CDR3 protein once. The data contain around 120,000 distinct CDR3 sequences, roughly 12% of them singletons. The sample was whole blood, taken in connection with sensitization to the hapten diphenylcyclopropenone (DPC). These receptors came from a woman between 18 and 29 years old with alopecia areata. Some clones in this sample may be carry-over from other donors' samples.

The chain uses TRBV6-6 and TRBJ2-5, with unresolved D. The germline V gene has CDR1 MNHNY and CDR2 SVGAGI (reference sequence). The CDR3 length is 12 residues. The V end lost 0 bases, the J end lost 5 bases, and 4 bases lay between the germline ends. The CDR3 coding sequence is TGTGCCAGCAGTTACTCGGCCGAGACCCAGTACTTC. This sequence encodes CASSYSAETQYF.

This clonotype was found a few times. The chain is built from TRBV6-2 or TRBV6-3 and TRBJ2-5; no clear D gene. This CDR3 spans 11 amino acids. Germline V gives CDR1 MNHEY, CDR2 SVGEGT. The V end lost 7 bases, the J end lost 5 bases, and 8 bases lay between the germline ends. CDR3 amino acids: CASKKSETQYF. Here the CDR3 DNA reads TGTGCCAGCAAAAAATCCGAGACCCAGTACTTC.

J is TRBJ1-6 and V is TRBV7-9; D not certain. The CDR3 extends over 15 amino acids. Germline V gene sequence: CDR1 SEHNR, CDR2 FQNEAQ (reference sequence). V was cut by 5 bases and J by 7 bases, with 15 bases left in between. This chain's CDR3 is CASSPRFPRNSPLHF. The DNA for the CDR3 is TGTGCCAGCAGCCCTCGATTTCCACGCAATTCACCCCTCCACTTT.

This clonotype came up a few times. V and J are TRBV7-2 and TRBJ1-5; TRBD1 matches 8 bases. V lost 1 base to trimming and J lost 6 bases; unmatched junction nucleotides: 8. CDR3 length: 16 amino acids. The germline V gene has CDR1 SGHTA and CDR2 FQGNSA. CDR3 in amino acids: CASSLVGQAAGQPQHF. In DNA, the CDR3 is TGTGCCAGCAGCTTAGTGGGACAGGCCGCCGGTCAGCCCCAGCATTTT. The entire variable domain, with the rest obtained from reference TRBV7-2 and TRBJ1-5, is as follows: GAGVSQSPSNKVTEKGKDVELRCDPISGHTALYWYRQSLGQGLEFLIYFQGNSAPDKSGLPSDRFSAERTGGSVSTLTIQRTQQEDSAVYLCASSLVGQAAGQPQHFGDGTRLSIL.

At least ten counts were recorded for this clonotype. V and J are TRBV12-3 or TRBV12-4 and TRBJ2-5; D is uncertain. Trimming stripped 5 bases from V and 5 bases from J, with 15 bases between. The CDR3 loop spans 14 amino acids. The CDR3 sequence is CASSVLGLRETQYF. The CDR3, as DNA: TGTGCCAGCAGTGTTCTAGGCCTGCGGGAGACCCAGTACTTC.

The V call is TRBV5-5, the J call TRBJ2-1; 7 bases are a match to TRBD1. This CDR3 has 15 amino acids. The germline V gene has CDR1 SGHKS and CDR2 YYEKEE (reference sequence). J gave up 5 bases and V 3 bases, and 8 bases lay outside the gene matches. The CDR3 here is CASSSRYRGNNEQFF. As DNA, the CDR3 is TGTGCCAGCAGCTCTAGGTACAGGGGAAACAATGAGCAGTTCTTC.

V gene TRBV7-6 combines with J gene TRBJ1-3, with 7 bases matching TRBD1. CDR3 length equals 15 residues. Germline assignment: CDR1 SGHVS and CDR2 FNYEAQ. After removal of 2 bases from V and 4 bases from J, the junction contained 5 bases not matched to a gene. The CDR3 loop reads CASSLQGQRGNTIYF. For the CDR3, the DNA is TGTGCCAGCAGCTTACAGGGACAGCGAGGAAACACCATATATTTT.

The rearrangement links TRBV7-2 to TRBJ2-3; 9 bases map to TRBD2. This CDR3 is built from 17 residues. Per germline, CDR1 SGHTA and CDR2 FQGNSA. J lost 0 bases, V lost 1 base, and 5 bases had no gene match. The CDR3 DNA follows: TGTGCCAGCAGCTTAGTTGGGACTAGCAGCAGCACAGATACGCAGTATTTT. Amino acids: CASSLVGTSSSTDTQYF.

This clonotype has just a few counts. The V and J genes are TRBV6-4 and TRBJ1-1; TRBD1 matches at 8 bases. In germline, CDR1 is MRHNA, CDR2 SNTAGT. Unmatched junction bases numbered 6, after V lost 6 bases and J lost 3 bases. The CDR3 spans 14 residues. Here the CDR3 DNA reads TGTGCCAGCAGCCAGGGGGCGGAGGACACTGAAGCTTTCTTT. Its translation is CASSQGAEDTEAFF.